This TCR beta chain was obtained from a study of CD4 T cell repertoires in COVID-19. Note on this clone: Its target is not known.

The study, taken as a whole, reports: Several top expanded SARS-CoV-2-reactive clonotypes were shared by two or three memory subsets.

The germline V gene encodes CDR1 LNHDA and CDR2 SQIVND (reference sequence). The V segment lost 5 bases and the J segment 0 bases; nucleotides outside the gene matches: 6. The CDR3 runs to 16 residues. Produced via immunoSEQ multiplex PCR; TCRdb's table is partial and in-frame only. The sample has 20,000 or so clones, about nine tenths seen once. These memory T cells were uncultured and sequenced directly after ex vivo isolation. Source: central memory CD4+ T cells from blood, taken before the COVID-19 pandemic. This clonotype was sampled from a human donor who had COVID-19. This sequence joins TRBV19 and TRBJ2-2; 7 bases line up with TRBD2. The CDR3 bases are TGTGCCAGTAGTCCCGGTGGGGGGGCGAACACCGGGGAGCTGTTTTTT. This encodes CASSPGGGANTGELFF.